What follows are 24 T cell receptor beta chains derived from one specimen sequenced in a study of B cell selection in AIRE deficiency. CD4+CD127+ cells were sorted as the conventional CD4 T cells. Here immunoSEQ multiplex PCR was the method, and the copy in TCRdb shows in-frame clones only, minus some. The sample holds about 24,000 clones, roughly 96% seen once. The sample comprised CD4+CD127+ conventional T cells sorted from PBMCs. These receptor sequences come from a human donor in good health.

CDR3 coding DNA: TGTGCTAGTGGTTTCGGGCAAGTGTTCTATGGCTACACCTTC. This gives the protein CASGFGQVFYGYTF. This sequence joins TRBV12-5 and TRBJ1-2; no clear D gene. Germline V gene sequence: CDR1 LGHNT, CDR2 FRNRAP. This CDR3 comprises 14 residues. Trimming removed 3 bases from V and 4 bases from J, with 12 bases in between.

J is TRBJ1-4 and V is TRBV19; a possible D gene is TRBD1 (5 bases). Germline CDR1 LNHDA, CDR2 SQIVND (reference sequence). This CDR3 spans 15 amino acids. The germline V and J ends were trimmed by 3 bases and 7 bases, with 15 bases remaining between them. CDR3 loop: CASSIWGRDREKLFF. For the CDR3, the DNA is TGTGCCAGTAGTATCTGGGGCAGGGATCGTGAAAAACTGTTTTTT.

Concerning this clone: A junction end diverges from the germline sequence, so it may reflect a read error. V and J are TRBV5-3 and TRBJ1-4; a possible D gene is TRBD1 (6 bases). TRBV5-3 is treated as an ORF (open reading frame) with a function not yet certain. The CDR3 extends over 15 amino acids. Here the CDR3 reads CASSLVSGVNEKLFF. The CDR3 nucleotides read TGTGCCAGCAGCTTGGTGTCAGGGGTAAATGAAAAACTGTTTTTT.

This chain joins TRBV7-2 and TRBJ1-2; tentative D call: TRBD1 (5 bases). V lost 6 bases and J lost 6, with 17 bases in between. In germline, CDR1 is SGHTA, CDR2 FQGNSA. This CDR3 contains 14 residues. The CDR3 region is CASSSGRDAHGYTF. The CDR3 DNA is TGTGCCAGCAGTTCGGGCAGGGACGCCCATGGCTACACCTTC.

The J gene is TRBJ2-2, the V gene TRBV5-1; 8 nucleotides match TRBD1. Trimming at V came to 2 bases and at J to 4 bases, leaving 4 bases not matched to a gene. There are 15 residues in the CDR3. CDR1 is SGHRS, CDR2 YFSETQ, per germline. CDR3 in amino acids: CASSFQGAPTGELFF. CDR3 coding DNA: TGCGCCAGCAGCTTCCAGGGGGCGCCCACCGGGGAGCTGTTTTTT.

V usage is TRBV6-5 and J usage is TRBJ1-1, with TRBD1 as a possible D gene (6 bases). CDR3 size: 12 residues. Between the trimmed V and J ends, which lost 10 bases and 9 bases, there was a span of 18 bases. Looked up from germline, CDR1 is MNHEY and CDR2 is SVGAGI. CDR3: CATKMTQGKAFF. Here the CDR3 DNA reads TGTGCCACCAAAATGACACAGGGAAAAGCTTTCTTT.

V is TRBV5-1 and J is TRBJ1-4; D might be TRBD1 (5 bases). V was clipped by 7 bases and J by 0 bases, with 16 bases between them. The CDR3 has 16 amino acids. In germline, CDR1 is SGHRS, CDR2 YFSETQ. The CDR3 sequence is CASCVTGGSTNEKLFF. The CDR3 bases are TGCGCCAGCTGCGTTACGGGGGGGTCAACTAATGAAAAACTGTTTTTT.

V gene TRBV19 combines with J gene TRBJ2-1; 9 positions match TRBD2. The length of the CDR3 is 17 residues. The trim removed 6 bases at V and 5 bases at J, leaving 14 bases unmatched. Germline-derived CDR1 and CDR2 are LNHDA and SQIVND (reference sequence). Here the CDR3 DNA reads TGTGCCAGTAGCACGCGACGTACTAGCGGGTCTGACAATGAGCAGTTCTTC. Its translation: CASSTRRTSGSDNEQFF.

This clone has just one count. This chain connects TRBV2 to TRBJ2-5, with D perhaps TRBD2 (7 bases). Germline V CDR1 and CDR2: SNHLY, FYNNEI. The V gene lost 4 bases and the J gene lost 5 bases, with 11 bases spanning the gap. The CDR3 has 13 amino acids. CDR3 sequence: CASSAGGRETQYF. CDR3 nucleotide sequence: TGTGCCAGCAGTGCGGGGGGCAGGGAGACCCAGTACTTC.

The gene calls are TRBV19 and TRBJ1-1; D gene unclear. This CDR3 has 16 amino acids. Germline V CDR1 and CDR2: LNHDA, SQIVND (reference sequence). With 4 bases removed from V and 1 base from J, the gap between germline ends came to 16 bases. The CDR3 DNA reads as TGTGCCAGTAGTACCGCGGGGTGGGCAGGGAACACTGAAGCTTTCTTT. Its protein is CASSTAGWAGNTEAFF. The full variable domain, in which reference TRBV19 and TRBJ1-1 provide the parts outside the CDR3, is DGGITQSPKYLFRKEGQNVTLSCEQNLNHDAMYWYRQDPGQGLRLIYYSQIVNDFQKGDIAEGYSVSREKKESFPLTVTSAQKNPTAFYLCASSTAGWAGNTEAFFGQGTRLTVV.

The genes are TRBV6-5 and TRBJ2-1; 8 nucleotides line up with TRBD2. The ends lost 6 bases at V and 3 bases at J; junction bases unmatched: 7. This CDR3 region has 15 residues. CDR1 and CDR2 (germline): MNHEY, SVGAGI. CDR3 region: CASSSGTRNYNEQFF. CDR3 DNA sequence: TGTGCCAGCAGCTCCGGGACTAGGAACTACAATGAGCAGTTCTTC.

This chain joins TRBV6-4 and TRBJ1-1; TRBD1 agrees at 8 bases. The CDR3 length is 14 residues. Per germline, CDR1 MRHNA and CDR2 SNTAGT. V gave up 7 bases and J gave up 3 bases; unmatched junction bases: 7. CDR3 nucleotide sequence: TGTGCCAGCAAGAAACAGGGGGAGGACACTGAAGCTTTCTTT. This sequence encodes CASKKQGEDTEAFF.

Turning to this clone: Mismatch with germline at one junction end may stem from a read error. V and J are TRBV7-3 and TRBJ1-2; no definite D call. The CDR3 spans 15 residues. CDR1 SGHTA and CDR2 FQGTGA come from the germline V gene. CDR3 amino acids: CASSPGGVLRPSFFF. DNA for the CDR3: TGTGCCAGCAGCCCCGGCGGAGTGCTTAGACCTTCATTCTTCTTC.

The rearrangement uses TRBV19 and TRBJ2-7; D gene ambiguous. This CDR3 is 16 amino acids long. V was pared by 2 bases and J by 2 bases, with 16 bases between. Germline V lookup: CDR1 LNHDA, CDR2 SQIVND (reference sequence). The DNA of the CDR3 is TGTGCCAGTAGTATATATCAGACTTCACTACCCTACGAGCAGTACTTC. This encodes CASSIYQTSLPYEQYF.

This clone was seen once. The CDR3 spells CASSPNDRMNTEAFF. CDR3 sequence (DNA): TGTGCCAGCTCACCAAATGACAGAATGAACACTGAAGCTTTCTTT. This chain joins TRBV18 and TRBJ1-1, with D tentatively TRBD1 (5 bases). Germline CDR1 reads KGHSH; CDR2 reads LQKENI. V shed 2 bases and J shed 0 bases, with 10 bases lying between them. The CDR3 contains 15 residues. The full variable domain, its missing parts supplied by reference TRBV18 and TRBJ1-1, is NAGVMQNPRHLVRRRGQEARLRCSPMKGHSHVYWYRQLPEEGLKFMVYLQKENIIDESGMPKERFSAEFPKEGPSILRIQQVVRGDSAAYFCASSPNDRMNTEAFFGQGTRLTVV.

The chain has TRBV10-3 and TRBJ1-3; D ambiguous. This CDR3 has 17 amino acids. V lost 0 bases and J 0 bases, leaving 12 bases between the germline ends. CDR1 ENHRY and CDR2 SYGVKD come from the germline V gene. This CDR3 reads CAISESVPGLSGNTIYF. The DNA for the CDR3 is TGTGCCATCAGTGAGTCGGTCCCAGGCCTCTCTGGAAACACCATATATTTT.

In DNA form, the CDR3 reads TGTGCCAGCAGCTTCTATGGACTAGCGGGGGTCACAGATACGCAGTATTTT. Protein sequence: CASSFYGLAGVTDTQYF. The chain carries TRBV28 and TRBJ2-3; 13 bases align to TRBD2. Germline V gene data show CDR1 as MDHEN and CDR2 as SYDVKM. The CDR3 spans 17 residues. V shed 6 bases, J shed 2 bases, and the junction held 8 bases outside the gene matches.

CDR3 in amino acids: CASSSAGTSTDTQYF. The DNA of the CDR3 is TGTGCCAGCAGCTCCGCCGGGACTAGCACAGATACGCAGTATTTT. The chain uses TRBV7-2 and TRBJ2-3; tentatively, D is TRBD2 (6 bases). Per the germline V gene, CDR1 is SGHTA and CDR2 is FQGNSA. V was trimmed by 4 bases and J by 0 bases, leaving 11 bases between them. This CDR3 has 15 residues.

The chain links TRBV6-4 to TRBJ1-1; 8 positions match TRBD1. Germline CDR1 MRHNA, CDR2 SNTAGT. The CDR3 length is 15 residues. V lost 6 bases, J lost 5 bases, and 11 bases stayed unmatched. The CDR3 sequence: CASRADRASGTEAFF. The CDR3 DNA is TGTGCCAGCAGAGCGGACAGGGCCTCGGGGACTGAAGCTTTCTTT.

The rearrangement links TRBV19 to TRBJ1-2; 7 nucleotides match TRBD1. CDR3 length: 14 residues. V was pared by 1 base and J by 6 bases, with 5 bases of the junction left unmatched. Germline loops: CDR1 LNHDA, CDR2 SQIVND (reference sequence). Here the CDR3 reads CASSIAGQWHGYTF. CDR3 sequence (DNA): TGTGCCAGTAGTATAGCGGGACAGTGGCATGGCTACACCTTC. Full variable domain (missing parts from reference TRBV19 and TRBJ1-2): DGGITQSPKYLFRKEGQNVTLSCEQNLNHDAMYWYRQDPGQGLRLIYYSQIVNDFQKGDIAEGYSVSREKKESFPLTVTSAQKNPTAFYLCASSIAGQWHGYTFGSGTRLTVV.

The V and J genes are TRBV6-4 and TRBJ2-3, with 10 bases that match TRBD1. Germline V gives CDR1 MRHNA, CDR2 SNTAGT. J gave up 1 base and V 3 bases, and 4 bases lay outside the gene matches. The CDR3 covers 16 residues. CDR3 amino acids: CASSESGQGGTDTQYF. The CDR3 DNA follows: TGTGCCAGCAGTGAATCAGGACAGGGGGGCACAGATACGCAGTATTTT.

Comments on this clone: Other DNA variants within this sample encode the same CDR3. This rearrangement joins TRBV6-1 to TRBJ2-2; TRBD1 matches 7 bases. From germline, CDR1 is MNHNS and CDR2 SASEGT. The CDR3 sequence is 14 residues long. The V and J ends lost 4 bases and 5 bases, in that order; junction bases with no gene match: 4. CDR3 in DNA: TGTGCCAGCAGTGCGGGCAGGGGGACCGGGGAGCTGTTTTTT. Its protein product is CASSAGRGTGELFF.

This clone was observed a single time. This chain links TRBV28 with TRBJ2-5; 8 bases are shared with TRBD2. V shed 3 bases and J 3 bases; nucleotides not matched to a gene: 6. The germline gives CDR1 MDHEN, CDR2 SYDVKM. The CDR3 is 15 amino acids. The CDR3 region is CASSLGGSGKETQYF. CDR3 in DNA: TGTGCCAGCAGTTTGGGGGGTAGCGGGAAAGAGACCCAGTACTTC.

The chain joins TRBV6-1 to TRBJ2-3, with 10 bases fitting TRBD2. The germline CDR1 and CDR2 sequences are MNHNS and SASEGT. This CDR3 comprises 15 residues. Losses at the gene ends were 6 bases for V and 2 bases for J; bases not matched to a gene: 5. For the CDR3, the DNA is TGTGCCAGCAGAGAGCGGGGGGGTCACACAGATACGCAGTATTTT. Translation: CASRERGGHTDTQYF.